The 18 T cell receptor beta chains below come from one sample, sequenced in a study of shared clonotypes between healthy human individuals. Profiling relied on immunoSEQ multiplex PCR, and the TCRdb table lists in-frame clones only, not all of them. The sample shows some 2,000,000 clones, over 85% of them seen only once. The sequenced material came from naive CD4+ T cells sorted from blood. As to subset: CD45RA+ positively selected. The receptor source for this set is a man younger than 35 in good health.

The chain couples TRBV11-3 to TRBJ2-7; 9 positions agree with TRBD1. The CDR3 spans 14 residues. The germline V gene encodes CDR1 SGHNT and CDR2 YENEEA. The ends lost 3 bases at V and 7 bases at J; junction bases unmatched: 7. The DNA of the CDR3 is TGTGCCAGCAGCTTGGGGACAGGGTTTCGAGAGCAGTACTTC. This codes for CASSLGTGFREQYF.

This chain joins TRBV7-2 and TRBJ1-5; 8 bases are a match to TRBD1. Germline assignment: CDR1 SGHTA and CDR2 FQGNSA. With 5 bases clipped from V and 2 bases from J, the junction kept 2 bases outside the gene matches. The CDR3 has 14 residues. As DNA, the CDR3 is TGTGCCAGCAGCGAACAGGGGGGCAATCAGCCCCAGCATTTT. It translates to CASSEQGGNQPQHF.

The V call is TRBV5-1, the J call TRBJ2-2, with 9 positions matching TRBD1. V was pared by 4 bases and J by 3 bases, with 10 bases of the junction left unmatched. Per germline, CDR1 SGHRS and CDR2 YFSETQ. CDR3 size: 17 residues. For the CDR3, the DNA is TGCGCCAGCAGCATAAGTACAGGGGGCCGGGACACCGGGGAGCTGTTTTTT. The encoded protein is CASSISTGGRDTGELFF.

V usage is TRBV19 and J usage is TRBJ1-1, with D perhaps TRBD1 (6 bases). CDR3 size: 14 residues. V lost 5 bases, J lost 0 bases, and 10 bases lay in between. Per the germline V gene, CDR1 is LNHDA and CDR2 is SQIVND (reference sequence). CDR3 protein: CASSHGQMNTEAFF. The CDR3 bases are TGTGCCAGTAGTCATGGACAGATGAACACTGAAGCTTTCTTT.

CDR3 bases: TGTGCCAGCAGCGCCGCCCCGGGGGCCCAGTACTTC. Translated: CASSAAPGAQYF. The rearrangement uses TRBV5-4 and TRBJ2-5, with TRBD2 as a possible D gene (6 bases). The CDR3 has 12 residues. Germline V lookup: CDR1 SGHNT, CDR2 YYREEE (reference sequence). V lost 4 bases and J 9 bases, leaving 13 bases between the germline ends.

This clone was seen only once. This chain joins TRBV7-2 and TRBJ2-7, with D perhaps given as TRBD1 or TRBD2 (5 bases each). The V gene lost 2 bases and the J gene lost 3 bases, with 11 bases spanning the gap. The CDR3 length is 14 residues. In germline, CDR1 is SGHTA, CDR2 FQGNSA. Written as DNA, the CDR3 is TGTGCCAGCAGCTTAATTGGGACCCACTACGAGCAGTACTTC. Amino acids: CASSLIGTHYEQYF.

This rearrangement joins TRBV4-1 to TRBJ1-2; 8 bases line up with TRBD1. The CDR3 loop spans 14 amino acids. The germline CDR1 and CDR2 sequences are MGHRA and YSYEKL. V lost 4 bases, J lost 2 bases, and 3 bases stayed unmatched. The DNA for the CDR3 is TGCGCCAGCAGCCCAGACAGGGGAAACTATGGCTACACCTTC. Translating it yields CASSPDRGNYGYTF.

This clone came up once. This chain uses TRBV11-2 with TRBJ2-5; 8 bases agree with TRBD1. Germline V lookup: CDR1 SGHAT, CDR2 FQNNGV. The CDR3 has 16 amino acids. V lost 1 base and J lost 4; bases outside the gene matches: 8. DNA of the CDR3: TGTGCCAGCAGCTTAGGGACAGGGCGGATCGTAGAGACCCAGTACTTC. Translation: CASSLGTGRIVETQYF.

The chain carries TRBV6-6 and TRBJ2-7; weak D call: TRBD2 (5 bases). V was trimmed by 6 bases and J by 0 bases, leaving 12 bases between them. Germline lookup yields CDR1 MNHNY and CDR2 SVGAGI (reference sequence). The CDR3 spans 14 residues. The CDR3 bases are TGTGCCAGCAGCGCTAGTCGGGACTCCTACGAGCAGTACTTC. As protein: CASSASRDSYEQYF.

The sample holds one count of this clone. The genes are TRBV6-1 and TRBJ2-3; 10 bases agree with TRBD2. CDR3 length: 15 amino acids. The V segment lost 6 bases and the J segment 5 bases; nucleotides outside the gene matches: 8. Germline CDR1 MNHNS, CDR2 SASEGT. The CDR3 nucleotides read TGTGCCAGCAGCGCTAGCGGGAGTACGGTAGATACGCAGTATTTT. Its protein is CASSASGSTVDTQYF.

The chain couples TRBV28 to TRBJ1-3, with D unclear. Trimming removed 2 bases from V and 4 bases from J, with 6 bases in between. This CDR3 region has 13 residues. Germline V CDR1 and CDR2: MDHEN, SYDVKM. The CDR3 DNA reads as TGTGCCAGCAGTTTAGGACGGGGAAACACCATATATTTT. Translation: CASSLGRGNTIYF.

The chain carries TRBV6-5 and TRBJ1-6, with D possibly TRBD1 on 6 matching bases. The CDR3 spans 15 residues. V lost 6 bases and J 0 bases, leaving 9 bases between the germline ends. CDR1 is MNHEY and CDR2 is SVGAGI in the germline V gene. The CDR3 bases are TGTGCCAGCAGGCAGGGGAGCTCCTATAATTCACCCCTCCACTTT. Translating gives CASRQGSSYNSPLHF.

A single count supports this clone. The CDR3 sequence is CASSETSLNEQFF. CDR3 DNA: TGCGCCAGCAGCGAGACTAGTCTGAATGAGCAGTTCTTC. The rearrangement links TRBV5-1 to TRBJ2-1; a possible D gene is TRBD2 (6 bases). The V gene's germline CDR1 is SGHRS and CDR2 YFSETQ. Trimming took 4 bases from V and 7 from J, leaving 12 bases between them. The length of the CDR3 is 13 residues.

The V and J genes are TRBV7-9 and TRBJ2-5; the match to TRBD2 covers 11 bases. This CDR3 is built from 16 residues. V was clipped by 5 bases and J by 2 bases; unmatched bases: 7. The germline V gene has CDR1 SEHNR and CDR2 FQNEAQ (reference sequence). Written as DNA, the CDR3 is TGTGCCAGCAGCCCCCCCACTAGCGGGAGACAAGAGACCCAGTACTTC. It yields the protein CASSPPTSGRQETQYF.

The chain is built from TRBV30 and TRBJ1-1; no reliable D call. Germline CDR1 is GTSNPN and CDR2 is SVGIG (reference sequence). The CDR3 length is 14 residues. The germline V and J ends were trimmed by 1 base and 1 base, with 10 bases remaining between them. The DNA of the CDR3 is TGTGCCTGGAGTGAACTTACAGAGAACACTGAAGCTTTCTTT. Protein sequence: CAWSELTENTEAFF. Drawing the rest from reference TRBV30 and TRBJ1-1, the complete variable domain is SQTIHQWPATLVQPVGSPLSLECTVEGTSNPNLYWYRQAAGRGLQLLFYSVGIGQISSEVPQNLSASRPQDRQFILSSKKLLLSDSGFYLCAWSELTENTEAFFGQGTRLTVV.

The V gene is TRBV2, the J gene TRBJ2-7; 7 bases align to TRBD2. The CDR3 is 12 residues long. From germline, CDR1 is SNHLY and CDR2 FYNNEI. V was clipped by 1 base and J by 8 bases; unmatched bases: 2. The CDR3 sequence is CASSEGGTKQYF. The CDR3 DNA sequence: TGTGCCAGCAGTGAAGGCGGGACTAAGCAGTACTTC. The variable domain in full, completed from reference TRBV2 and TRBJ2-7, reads EPEVTQTPSHQVTQMGQEVILRCVPISNHLYFYWYRQILGQKVEFLVSFYNNEISEKSEIFDDQFSVERPDGSNFTLKIRSTKLEDSAMYFCASSEGGTKQYFGPGTRLTVT.

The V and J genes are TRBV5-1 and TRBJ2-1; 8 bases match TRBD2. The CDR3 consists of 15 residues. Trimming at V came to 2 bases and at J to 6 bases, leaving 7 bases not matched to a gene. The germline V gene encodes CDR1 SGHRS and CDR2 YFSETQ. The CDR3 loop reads CASSLAGERTNEQFF. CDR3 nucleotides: TGCGCCAGCAGCTTAGCGGGGGAGCGGACCAATGAGCAGTTCTTC. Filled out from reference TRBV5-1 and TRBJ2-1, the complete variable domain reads KAGVTQTPRYLIKTRGQQVTLSCSPISGHRSVSWYQQTPGQGLQFLFEYFSETQRNKGNFPGRFSGRQFSNSRSEMNVSTLELGDSALYLCASSLAGERTNEQFFGPGTRLTVL.

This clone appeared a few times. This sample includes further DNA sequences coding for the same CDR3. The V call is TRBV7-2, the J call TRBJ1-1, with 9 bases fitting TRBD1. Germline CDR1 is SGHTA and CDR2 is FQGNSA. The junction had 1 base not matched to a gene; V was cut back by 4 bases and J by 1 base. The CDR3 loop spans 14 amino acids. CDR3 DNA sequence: TGTGCCAGCAGCTCGGGACAGGGGAACACTGAAGCTTTCTTT. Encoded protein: CASSSGQGNTEAFF. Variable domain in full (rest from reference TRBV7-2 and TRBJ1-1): GAGVSQSPSNKVTEKGKDVELRCDPISGHTALYWYRQSLGQGLEFLIYFQGNSAPDKSGLPSDRFSAERTGGSVSTLTIQRTQQEDSAVYLCASSSGQGNTEAFFGQGTRLTVV.